This T cell receptor beta chain came from a study of blood T cell repertoires in COVID-19. V dropped 4 bases and J dropped 0; count of bases not matched to a gene: 5. This CDR3 has 15 amino acids. Germline V gives CDR1 SGHNT, CDR2 YYREEE (reference sequence). The authors' processing: Counts of nucleated cells, estimated from reference gene primer amplification, were obtained. The protocol was immunoSEQ multiplex PCR, while the TCRdb copy is restricted to in-frame clones and leaves out a portion. The V and J calls and the clone size are those of that table, but D and trimming were determined from the DNA. The table records approximately 12,000 clones, roughly 83% of them present only once.

What was sequenced was peripheral blood. This receptor was obtained from a middle-aged man with active or convalescent COVID-19. The chain couples TRBV5-4 to TRBJ1-1; TRBD1 agrees at 8 bases. The CDR3 region is CASSPDRAMNTEAFF. The CDR3 coding sequence is TGTGCCAGCAGCCCGGACAGGGCCATGAACACTGAAGCTTTCTTT.